What follows are 9 T cell receptor beta chains derived from one specimen sequenced in a study of T cell repertoires in cytomegalovirus infection. TCRdb processed the reads anew with MiXCR; each CDR3 protein has one entry. Of 50,000 or so distinct CDR3 sequences in the sample, 20% to 25% were seen once. No cognate antigen is known for these TCRs. The sequencing input was PBMCs, sequenced either directly or after in vitro stimulation (not recorded which). The origin of the receptors is a human donor in good health (CMV status not recorded). Some clones in this sample may be carry-over from other donors' samples.

The chain combines TRBV7-9 with TRBJ2-3; D is uncertain. The CDR3 contains 11 residues. From germline, CDR1 is SEHNR and CDR2 FQNEAQ (reference sequence). Trimming pared 4 bases from V and 8 bases from J, leaving 7 bases between. CDR3 bases: TGTGCCAGCAGCTCCTGGCTTACGCAGTATTTT. This encodes CASSSWLTQYF.

This chain joins TRBV20-1 and TRBJ1-1; D is ambiguous. Germline V gives CDR1 DFQATT, CDR2 SNEGSKA (reference sequence). Trimming left V 1 base short and J 3 bases short, with 15 bases between. The CDR3 is 15 residues long. CDR3 sequence: CSARAGPGLDTEAFF. The CDR3 DNA reads as TGCAGTGCTAGAGCCGGACCGGGGTTGGACACTGAAGCTTTCTTT.

This clonotype showed up just a few times. The V gene is TRBV7-7, the J gene TRBJ1-3, with 7 bases identical to TRBD1. V gave up 3 bases and J gave up 4 bases; unmatched junction bases: 3. The length of the CDR3 is 14 residues. CDR1 and CDR2 (germline): SSHAT, FNYEAQ (reference sequence). As DNA, the CDR3 is TGTGCCAGCAGCTTCGACAGGGAAGGAAACACCATATATTTT. Amino acids: CASSFDREGNTIYF. The variable domain in full, completed from reference TRBV7-7 and TRBJ1-3, reads GAGVSQSPRYKVTKRGQDVTLRCDPISSHATLYWYQQALGQGPEFLTYFNYEAQPDKSGLPSDRFSAERPEGSISTLTIQRTEQRDSAMYRCASSFDREGNTIYFGEGSWLTVV.

In this sample, this clonotype turned up many times. The chain uses TRBV11-3 and TRBJ2-2, with D unresolved. The CDR3 covers 13 residues. Trimming cost V 4 bases and J 7 bases, with 10 bases left between them. CDR1 SGHNT and CDR2 YENEEA come from the germline V gene. CDR3 sequence (DNA): TGTGCCAGCAGCTCACCCTCGGGCGGGGAGCTGTTTTTT. The encoded protein is CASSSPSGGELFF.

This clonotype turned up a few times. V and J are TRBV2 and TRBJ1-3; D is ambiguous. This CDR3 has 13 residues. Looked up from germline, CDR1 is SNHLY and CDR2 is FYNNEI. The V gene lost 6 bases and the J gene lost 4 bases, with 10 bases spanning the gap. The CDR3 reads CASRVNQGNTIYF. CDR3 DNA sequence: TGTGCCAGCAGGGTAAACCAAGGAAACACCATATATTTT.

In its sample, this clonotype was seen many times. V is TRBV12-3 or TRBV12-4 and J is TRBJ2-3; D might be TRBD2 (5 bases). V was trimmed by 5 bases and J by 1 base, leaving 13 bases between them. CDR3 length: 15 residues. CDR3 residues: CASSRSTGGTDTQYF. The DNA for the CDR3 is TGTGCCAGCAGTCGATCTACCGGGGGCACAGATACGCAGTATTTT.

In its sample, this clonotype was seen a few times. The gene calls are TRBV7-8 and TRBJ1-1; D is ambiguous. Trimming took 0 bases from V and 4 from J, leaving 15 bases between them. This CDR3 has 16 residues. The germline V gene has CDR1 SGHVS and CDR2 FQNEAQ. The CDR3 sequence is CASSLAIIRGSTEAFF. The CDR3 bases are TGTGCCAGCAGCTTAGCAATAATCAGAGGGAGCACTGAAGCTTTCTTT.

This clonotype has more than one count but fewer than ten. The genes are TRBV15 and TRBJ2-5, with D uncertain. Trimming pared 0 bases from V and 13 bases from J, leaving 15 bases between. This CDR3 has 13 residues. The V gene's germline CDR1 is LNHNV and CDR2 YYDKDF (reference sequence). The CDR3 protein is CATSRDPAGRRYF. CDR3 in DNA: TGTGCCACCAGCAGAGATCCGGCCGGGCGGCGGTACTTC.

The chain recombines TRBV25-1 with TRBJ2-7; no clear D gene. The V gene's germline CDR1 is MGHDK and CDR2 SYGVNS. CDR3 length: 17 residues. Trimming shortened V by 2 bases and J by 0 bases, and 17 bases separated the two germline ends. In DNA form, the CDR3 reads TGTGCCAGCAGTGAAATCGACCTGACGGGTAGCTCCTACGAGCAGTACTTC. It is translated as CASSEIDLTGSSYEQYF.